The next 28 T cell receptor beta chains were all read from a single sample in a study of T cell responses to AZD1222 COVID-19 vaccine. Profiling relied on immunoSEQ multiplex PCR, and the TCRdb table lists in-frame clones only, not all of them. The sample shows roughly 130,000 clones, roughly 87% of them seen only once. This specimen was peripheral blood, taken on day 0 of AZD1222 vaccination. The receptors here all came from an adult in good health.

This clone came up once. The chain's CDR3 is CASSPQVSPGYGYTF. CDR3 in DNA: TGTGCCAGCAGCCCCCAAGTCTCGCCGGGCTATGGCTACACCTTC. The chain carries TRBV7-8 and TRBJ1-2; D gene ambiguous. V was clipped by 5 bases and J by 4 bases, with 17 bases between them. This CDR3 is 15 amino acids long. Germline V gene lookup returns CDR1 SGHVS and CDR2 FQNEAQ.

This clone was seen a single time. The chain uses TRBV7-3 and TRBJ2-5, with 9 bases lining up with TRBD2. V dropped 2 bases and J dropped 4; count of bases not matched to a gene: 2. This CDR3 comprises 14 residues. Germline V gives CDR1 SGHTA, CDR2 FQGTGA. CDR3 coding DNA: TGTGCCAGCAGCTTAGCGGGGGGGCGAGAGACCCAGTACTTC. Its translation: CASSLAGGRETQYF.

The CDR3 protein is CASSSSGGTYEQYF. CDR3 nucleotides: TGTGCCAGCAGCAGTAGCGGGGGGACCTACGAGCAGTACTTC. J is TRBJ2-7 and V is TRBV7-2; 10 nucleotides line up with TRBD2. Germline V gene data show CDR1 as SGHTA and CDR2 as FQGNSA. V trimming: 5 bases; J trimming: 2 bases; junction bases outside the gene matches: 3. This CDR3 region has 14 residues.

The chain links TRBV9 to TRBJ1-2; D remains unclear. The V gene lost 0 bases and the J gene lost 4 bases, with 13 bases spanning the gap. The germline V gene has CDR1 SGDLS and CDR2 YYNGEE. The CDR3 loop spans 15 amino acids. The CDR3: CASSVGQLAAYGYTF. In DNA form, the CDR3 reads TGTGCCAGCAGCGTAGGACAACTGGCCGCCTATGGCTACACCTTC.

The chain employs TRBV11-3 and TRBJ2-1; weak D call: TRBD2 (6 bases). Germline assignment: CDR1 SGHNT and CDR2 YENEEA. The V end was cut by 0 bases, the J end by 7 bases, with 16 bases between. This CDR3 comprises 16 residues. CDR3 coding DNA: TGTGCCAGCAGCTTAGATACCTGGCGGGGCTATAATGAGCAGTTCTTC. Its translation is CASSLDTWRGYNEQFF.

The J gene is TRBJ1-2, the V gene TRBV18, with 7 bases aligning to TRBD1. From germline, CDR1 is KGHSH and CDR2 LQKENI. The CDR3 spans 15 residues. V gave up 3 bases and J gave up 0 bases; unmatched junction bases: 4. CDR3 DNA sequence: TGTGCCAGCTCACCGCCGGGACAGCCTAACTATGGCTACACCTTC. Translation gives CASSPPGQPNYGYTF. Full variable domain (missing parts from reference TRBV18 and TRBJ1-2): NAGVMQNPRHLVRRRGQEARLRCSPMKGHSHVYWYRQLPEEGLKFMVYLQKENIIDESGMPKERFSAEFPKEGPSILRIQQVVRGDSAAYFCASSPPGQPNYGYTFGSGTRLTVV.

The chain couples TRBV7-3 to TRBJ2-5; either TRBD1 or TRBD2 may fit D (6 bases each). The CDR3 has 13 residues. Germline V CDR1 and CDR2: SGHTA, FQGTGA. Trimming removed 3 bases at V and 4 bases at J, with 9 bases between. The CDR3 DNA follows: TGTGCCAGCAGCTTGGGGGGCCGAGAGACCCAGTACTTC. Protein product: CASSLGGRETQYF.

The chain employs TRBV19 and TRBJ2-7, with D possibly matching TRBD2 (5 bases). Germline V gene sequence: CDR1 LNHDA, CDR2 SQIVND (reference sequence). The CDR3 length is 14 residues. Between the trimmed V and J ends, which lost 8 bases and 0 bases, there was a span of 14 bases. Written as DNA, the CDR3 is TGTGCCAGTCGCCGAGGGCAGAGCTCCTACGAGCAGTACTTC. This translates into CASRRGQSSYEQYF.

V is TRBV3-1 (or the pseudogene TRBV3-2) and J is TRBJ1-2; D is possibly TRBD1 (5 bases). The CDR3 totals 12 residues. The germline gives CDR1 LGHDT, CDR2 YNNKEL (reference sequence). V was clipped by 4 bases and J by 8 bases, with 11 bases between them. In DNA form, the CDR3 reads TGTGCCAGCAGCCTCGGGACTCTGGGCTACACCTTC. Amino acids: CASSLGTLGYTF.

The J gene is TRBJ1-2, the V gene TRBV19; 7 nucleotides match TRBD1. This CDR3 is built from 17 residues. V lost 5 bases, J lost 5 bases, and 17 bases stayed unmatched. The germline CDR1 and CDR2 sequences are LNHDA and SQIVND (reference sequence). This chain's CDR3 is CASSLPPGQRKWYGYTF. The DNA of the CDR3 is TGTGCCAGTAGTCTCCCACCGGGACAGCGAAAGTGGTATGGCTACACCTTC.

The CDR3 nucleotides read TGTGCCAGCAGAGCCGGACCACCCGCCGGGGAGCTGTTTTTT. This codes for CASRAGPPAGELFF. V usage is TRBV7-3 and J usage is TRBJ2-2; D gene unclear. Germline CDR1 reads SGHTA; CDR2 reads FQGTGA. This CDR3 is built from 14 residues. The germline V and J ends were trimmed by 6 bases and 6 bases, with 14 bases remaining between them.

This clone was counted only a few times. The gene calls are TRBV7-9 and TRBJ2-3, with 10 nucleotides matching TRBD2. The V gene's germline CDR1 is SEHNR and CDR2 FQNEAQ (reference sequence). The junction had 4 bases not matched to a gene; V was cut back by 5 bases and J by 2 bases. The CDR3 spans 15 residues. CDR3 coding DNA: TGTGCCAGCAGCCTGGGACTAGCGAACACAGATACGCAGTATTTT. The encoded protein is CASSLGLANTDTQYF.

The chain has TRBV5-5 and TRBJ1-5; 7 nucleotides match TRBD1. V gave up 4 bases and J gave up 0 bases; unmatched junction bases: 7. The CDR3 is made up of 16 amino acids. Germline CDR1 is SGHKS and CDR2 is YYEKEE (reference sequence). The CDR3 here is CASSPGGTVSNQPQHF. CDR3 DNA sequence: TGTGCCAGCAGCCCGGGGGGGACAGTTAGCAATCAGCCCCAGCATTTT.

This chain joins TRBV5-5 and TRBJ1-2; 10 bases match TRBD1. CDR1 is SGHKS, CDR2 YYEKEE, per germline (reference sequence). V trimming: 4 bases; J trimming: 4 bases; junction bases outside the gene matches: 13. The length of the CDR3 is 17 residues. The CDR3 DNA reads TGTGCCAGCAGCCGAACATTAGGACAGGGGGGCGGCTATGGCTACACCTTC. Its protein is CASSRTLGQGGGYGYTF.

The chain is built from TRBV7-8 and TRBJ1-1, with a weak D call TRBD1 (6 bases). Trimming pared 5 bases from V and 6 bases from J, leaving 19 bases between. Germline V CDR1 and CDR2: SGHVS, FQNEAQ. The length of the CDR3 is 15 residues. The chain's CDR3 is CASSPQVEGGSEAFF. The CDR3 DNA follows: TGTGCCAGCAGCCCCCAGGTGGAGGGGGGATCTGAAGCTTTCTTT.

The chain combines TRBV6-5 with TRBJ2-2, with no clear D. CDR3 size: 14 residues. Trimming removed 6 bases from V and 2 bases from J, with 10 bases in between. Germline values: CDR1 MNHEY, CDR2 SVGAGI. CDR3 residues: CASSRALNTGELFF. CDR3 in DNA: TGTGCCAGCAGCCGGGCCCTAAACACCGGGGAGCTGTTTTTT.

The CDR3 region has the DNA TGTGCCAGCAGCTTAGAGGCTTCTATTCCCACAGATACGCAGTATTTT. Translating it yields CASSLEASIPTDTQYF. The chain links TRBV11-2 to TRBJ2-3, with D uncertain. Germline V gene lookup returns CDR1 SGHAT and CDR2 FQNNGV. The CDR3 loop spans 16 amino acids. V gave up 0 bases and J gave up 2 bases, with 12 bases separating them.

The chain has TRBV21-1 and TRBJ1-5. TRBV21-1 is designated a pseudogene. CDR3 length: 14 amino acids. Here the CDR3 DNA reads TGTGCCAGCCCGAGGGTGGACACCCCCCAGCCCCAGCATTTT. It is translated as CASPRVDTPQPQHF.

V gene TRBV7-9 combines with J gene TRBJ2-6; D might be TRBD2 (5 bases). This CDR3 region has 17 residues. The V gene's germline CDR1 is SEHNR and CDR2 FQNEAQ (reference sequence). V was clipped by 5 bases and J by 2 bases, with 16 bases between them. In nucleotides, the CDR3 is TGTGCCAGCAGCCCCCGGACGGGAAGAACTGGGGCCAACGTCCTGACTTTC. It yields the protein CASSPRTGRTGANVLTF.

CDR3 coding DNA: TGCAGCGTTGGAATGGTATCCCCTCTCTCTGGGGCCAACGTCCTGACTTTC. This encodes CSVGMVSPLSGANVLTF. The chain carries TRBV29-1 and TRBJ2-6; no definite D call. V gave up 4 bases and J gave up 0 bases, with 16 bases separating them. Germline CDR1 and CDR2: SQVTM and ANQGSEA. CDR3 size: 17 residues.

The V and J genes are TRBV19 and TRBJ1-6; D remains ambiguous. The V end lost 1 base, the J end lost 7 bases, and 8 bases lay between the germline ends. CDR3 length: 14 amino acids. From germline, CDR1 is LNHDA and CDR2 SQIVND (reference sequence). This CDR3 reads CASSIGSGNSPLHF. CDR3 DNA sequence: TGTGCCAGTAGTATAGGAAGCGGGAATTCACCCCTCCACTTT.

This chain connects TRBV12-3 or TRBV12-4 to TRBJ1-1; unclear D gene. This CDR3 is 13 amino acids long. The ends were cut back, 2 bases at V and 6 bases at J, with 10 bases in the middle. The chain's CDR3 is CASSLQGIPEAFF. The CDR3 nucleotides read TGTGCCAGCAGTTTACAAGGAATCCCTGAAGCTTTCTTT.

This chain links TRBV5-1 with TRBJ1-4; 7 nucleotides agree with TRBD1. V was clipped by 1 base and J by 1 base; unmatched bases: 1. The CDR3 has 15 amino acids. Per the germline V gene, CDR1 is SGHRS and CDR2 is YFSETQ. The CDR3 DNA sequence: TGCGCCAGCAGCTTGAACAGGGGAACTAATGAAAAACTGTTTTTT. Protein sequence: CASSLNRGTNEKLFF.

This chain links TRBV24-1 with TRBJ2-7, with D tentatively TRBD1 or TRBD2 (5 bases each). Germline values: CDR1 KGHDR, CDR2 SFDVKD. The length of the CDR3 is 12 residues. Trimming took off 8 bases at V and 6 bases at J, with 13 bases between the two ends. The CDR3 sequence: CATNSGRGEQYF. The CDR3 DNA follows: TGTGCCACCAATTCAGGGAGAGGCGAGCAGTACTTC.

The CDR3 DNA follows: TGCGCCAGCAGCCAAAGGGTGAATCAGCCCCAGCATTTT. Translated, it gives CASSQRVNQPQHF. The chain is built from TRBV4-1 and TRBJ1-5, with D unresolved. CDR1 is MGHRA, CDR2 YSYEKL, per germline. Trimming took 2 bases from V and 4 from J, leaving 6 bases between them. This CDR3 comprises 13 residues.

This clone showed up just once. This sequence joins TRBV11-2 and TRBJ2-7; D is unclear. Germline V gives CDR1 SGHAT, CDR2 FQNNGV. Trimming took off 5 bases at V and 0 bases at J, with 5 bases between the two ends. CDR3 size: 12 residues. CDR3: CASSRNSYEQYF. The CDR3, as DNA: TGTGCCAGCAGCCGCAACTCCTACGAGCAGTACTTC.

The V call is TRBV27, the J call TRBJ1-2; 8 nucleotides align to TRBD1. This CDR3 has 13 amino acids. The germline gives CDR1 MNHEY, CDR2 SMNVEV (reference sequence). V trimming: 5 bases; J trimming: 7 bases; junction bases outside the gene matches: 6. CDR3 bases: TGTGCCAGCAGTCCGCAGGGGGCGGGTGGCTACACCTTC. This translates into CASSPQGAGGYTF.

This clone occurred once. The V gene is TRBV3-1 (or the pseudogene TRBV3-2), the J gene TRBJ1-3; a possible D gene is TRBD1 (6 bases). There are 14 residues in the CDR3. Trimming shortened V by 1 base and J by 4 bases, and 8 bases separated the two germline ends. The germline gives CDR1 LGHDT, CDR2 YNNKEL (reference sequence). Written as DNA, the CDR3 is TGTGCCAGCAGCCAAGGTACAGGGGGAAACACCATATATTTT. Translation: CASSQGTGGNTIYF.